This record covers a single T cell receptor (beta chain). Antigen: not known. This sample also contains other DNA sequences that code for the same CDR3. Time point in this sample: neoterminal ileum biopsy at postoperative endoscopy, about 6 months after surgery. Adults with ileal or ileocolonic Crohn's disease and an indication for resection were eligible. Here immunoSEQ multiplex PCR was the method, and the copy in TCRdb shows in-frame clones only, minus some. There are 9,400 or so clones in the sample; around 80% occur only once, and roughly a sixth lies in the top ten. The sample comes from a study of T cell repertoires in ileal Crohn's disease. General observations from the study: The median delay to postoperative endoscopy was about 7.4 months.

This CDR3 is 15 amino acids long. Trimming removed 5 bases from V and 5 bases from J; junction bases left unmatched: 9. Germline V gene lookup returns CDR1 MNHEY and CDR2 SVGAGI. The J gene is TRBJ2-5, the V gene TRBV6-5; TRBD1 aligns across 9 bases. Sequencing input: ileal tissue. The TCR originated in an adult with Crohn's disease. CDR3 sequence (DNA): TGTGCCAGCAGTACTAGGACAGGGGTGCGGGAGACCCAGTACTTC. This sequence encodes CASSTRTGVRETQYF.